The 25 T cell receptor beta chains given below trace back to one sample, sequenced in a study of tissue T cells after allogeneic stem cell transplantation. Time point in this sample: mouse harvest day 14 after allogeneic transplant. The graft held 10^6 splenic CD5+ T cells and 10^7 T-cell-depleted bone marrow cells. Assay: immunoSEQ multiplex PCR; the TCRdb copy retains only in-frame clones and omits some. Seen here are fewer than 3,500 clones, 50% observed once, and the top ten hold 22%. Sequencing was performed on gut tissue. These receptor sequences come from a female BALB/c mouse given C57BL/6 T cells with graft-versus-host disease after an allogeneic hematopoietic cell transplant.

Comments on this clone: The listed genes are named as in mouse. The part of the CDR3 DNA that was read is TGTGCCAGCAGCCCCCGGGACAGCCAAGACACCCAGTAC. It codes for CASSPRDSQDTQY. The whole CDR3 region reads CASSPRDSQDTQYF. The chain joins TRBV5 to TRBJ2-5; TRBD1 aligns across 7 bases. The read gets to within 1 residue of the CDR3 end, and the germline J gene fills in the rest. The CDR3 length is 14 residues. The V and J ends lost 4 bases and 2 bases, in that order; junction bases with no gene match: 3. CDR1 and CDR2 from the germline V gene are LGHNA and YNLKQL (reference sequence).

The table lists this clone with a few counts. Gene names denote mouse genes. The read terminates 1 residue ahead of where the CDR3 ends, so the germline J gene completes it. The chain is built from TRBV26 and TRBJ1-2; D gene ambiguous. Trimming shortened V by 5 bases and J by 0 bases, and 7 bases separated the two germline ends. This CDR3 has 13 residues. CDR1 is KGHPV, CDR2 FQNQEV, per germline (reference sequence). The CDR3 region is CASSYSANSDYTF. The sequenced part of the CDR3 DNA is TGTGCCAGCAGTTACAGTGCAAACTCCGACTACACC.

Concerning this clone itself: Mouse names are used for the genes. The CDR3 sequence: CASSPGQGEDTQYF. Incomplete CDR3 DNA: TGTGCCAGCAGTCCGGGACAGGGGGAAGACACCCAGTAC. The genes are TRBV26 and TRBJ2-5; 11 bases are shared with TRBD1. With the read ending 1 residue before the CDR3 end, the germline J gene is used to fill in that end. This CDR3 spans 14 amino acids. Trimming took 4 bases from V and 4 from J; bases not matched to a gene: 1. Germline loops: CDR1 KGHPV, CDR2 FQNQEV (reference sequence).

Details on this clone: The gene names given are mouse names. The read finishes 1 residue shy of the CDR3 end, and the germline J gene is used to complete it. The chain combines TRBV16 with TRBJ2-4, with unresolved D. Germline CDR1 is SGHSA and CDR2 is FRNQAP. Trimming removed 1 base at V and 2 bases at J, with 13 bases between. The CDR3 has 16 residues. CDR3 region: CASSLAPGHNQNTLYF. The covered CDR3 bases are TGTGCAAGCAGCTTAGCCCCTGGCCACAATCAAAACACCTTGTAC.

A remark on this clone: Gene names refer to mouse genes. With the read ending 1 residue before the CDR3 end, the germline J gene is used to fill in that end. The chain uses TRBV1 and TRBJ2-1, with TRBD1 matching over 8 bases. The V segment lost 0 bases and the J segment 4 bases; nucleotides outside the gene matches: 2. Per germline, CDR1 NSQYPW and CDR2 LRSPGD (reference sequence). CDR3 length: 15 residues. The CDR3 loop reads CTCSADGDRYAEQFF. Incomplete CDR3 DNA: TGCACCTGCAGTGCAGATGGGGACAGGTATGCTGAGCAGTTC.

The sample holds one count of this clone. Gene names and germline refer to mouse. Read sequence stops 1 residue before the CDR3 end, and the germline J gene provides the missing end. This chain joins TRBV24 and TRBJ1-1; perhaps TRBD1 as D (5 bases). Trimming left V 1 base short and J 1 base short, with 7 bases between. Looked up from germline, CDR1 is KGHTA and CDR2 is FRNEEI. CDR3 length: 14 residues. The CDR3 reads CASSLWQGNTEVFF. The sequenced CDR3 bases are TGTGCCAGCAGTCTGTGGCAGGGAAACACAGAAGTCTTC.

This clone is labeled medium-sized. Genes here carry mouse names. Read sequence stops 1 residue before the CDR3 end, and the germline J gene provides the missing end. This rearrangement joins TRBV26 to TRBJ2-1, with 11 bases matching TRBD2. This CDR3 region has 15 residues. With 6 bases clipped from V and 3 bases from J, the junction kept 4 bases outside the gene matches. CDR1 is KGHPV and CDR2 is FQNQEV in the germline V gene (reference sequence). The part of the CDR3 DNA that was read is TGTGCCAGCAGCCGGACTGGGGGGCGCTATGCTGAGCAGTTC. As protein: CASSRTGGRYAEQF. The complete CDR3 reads CASSRTGGRYAEQFF.

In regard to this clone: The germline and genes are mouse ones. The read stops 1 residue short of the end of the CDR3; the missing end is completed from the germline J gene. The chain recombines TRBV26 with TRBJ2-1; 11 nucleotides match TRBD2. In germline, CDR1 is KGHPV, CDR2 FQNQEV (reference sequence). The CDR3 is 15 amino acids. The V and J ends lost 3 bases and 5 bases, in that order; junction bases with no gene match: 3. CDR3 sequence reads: CASSLDWGGHAEQFF. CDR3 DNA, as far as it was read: TGTGCCAGCAGTCTCGACTGGGGGGGGCATGCTGAGCAGTTC. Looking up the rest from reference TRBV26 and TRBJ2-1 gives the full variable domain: NSKVIQTPRYLVKGQGQKAKMRCIPEKGHPVVFWYQQNKNNEFKFLINFQNQEVLQQIDMTEKRFSAECPSNSPCSLEIQSSEAGDSALYLCASSLDWGGHAEQFFGPGTRLTVL.

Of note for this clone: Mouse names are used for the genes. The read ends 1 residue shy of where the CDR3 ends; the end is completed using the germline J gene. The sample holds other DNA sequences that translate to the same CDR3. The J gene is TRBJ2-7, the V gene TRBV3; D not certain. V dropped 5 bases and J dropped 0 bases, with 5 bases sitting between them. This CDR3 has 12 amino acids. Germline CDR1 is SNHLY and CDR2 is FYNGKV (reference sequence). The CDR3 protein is CASSPSSYEQYF. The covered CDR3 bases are TGTGCCAGCAGCCCCAGCTCCTATGAACAGTAC.

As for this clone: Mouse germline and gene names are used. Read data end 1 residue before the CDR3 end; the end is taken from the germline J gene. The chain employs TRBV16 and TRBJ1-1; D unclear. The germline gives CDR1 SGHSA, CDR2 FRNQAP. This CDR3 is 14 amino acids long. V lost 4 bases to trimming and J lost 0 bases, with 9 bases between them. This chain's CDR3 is CASSSSGTNTEVFF. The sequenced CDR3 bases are TGTGCAAGCAGCTCCTCCGGGACAAACACAGAAGTCTTC.

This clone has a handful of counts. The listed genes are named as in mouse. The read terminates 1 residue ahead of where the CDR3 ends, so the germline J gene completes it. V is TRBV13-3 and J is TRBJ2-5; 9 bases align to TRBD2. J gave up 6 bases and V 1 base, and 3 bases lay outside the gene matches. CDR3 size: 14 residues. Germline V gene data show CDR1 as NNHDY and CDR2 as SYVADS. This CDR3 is CASSDSWGGDTQYF. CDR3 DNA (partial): TGTGCCAGCAGTGATTCCTGGGGGGGGGACACCCAGTAC.

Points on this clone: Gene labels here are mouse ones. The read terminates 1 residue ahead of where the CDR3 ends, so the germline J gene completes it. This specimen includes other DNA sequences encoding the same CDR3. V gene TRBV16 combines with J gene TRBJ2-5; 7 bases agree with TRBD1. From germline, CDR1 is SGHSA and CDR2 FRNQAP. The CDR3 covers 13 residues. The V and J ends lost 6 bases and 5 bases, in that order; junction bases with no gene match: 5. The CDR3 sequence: CASSHRGRDTQYF. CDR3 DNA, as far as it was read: TGTGCAAGCAGTCACAGGGGTCGAGACACCCAGTAC.

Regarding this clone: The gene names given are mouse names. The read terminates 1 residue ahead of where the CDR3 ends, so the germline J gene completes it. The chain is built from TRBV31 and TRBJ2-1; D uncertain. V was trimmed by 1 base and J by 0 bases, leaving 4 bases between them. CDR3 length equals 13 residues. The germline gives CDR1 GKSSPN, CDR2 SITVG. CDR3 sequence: CAWSQDNYAEQFF. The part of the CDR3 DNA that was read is TGTGCCTGGAGTCAGGATAACTATGCTGAGCAGTTC.

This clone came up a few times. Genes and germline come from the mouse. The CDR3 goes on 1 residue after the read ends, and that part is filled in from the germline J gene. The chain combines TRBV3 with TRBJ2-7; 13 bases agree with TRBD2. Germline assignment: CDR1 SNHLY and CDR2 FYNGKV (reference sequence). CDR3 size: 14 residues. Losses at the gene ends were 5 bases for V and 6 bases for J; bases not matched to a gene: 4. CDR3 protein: CASSHRDWGGEQYF. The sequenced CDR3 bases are TGTGCCAGCAGCCATCGGGACTGGGGGGGTGAACAGTAC.

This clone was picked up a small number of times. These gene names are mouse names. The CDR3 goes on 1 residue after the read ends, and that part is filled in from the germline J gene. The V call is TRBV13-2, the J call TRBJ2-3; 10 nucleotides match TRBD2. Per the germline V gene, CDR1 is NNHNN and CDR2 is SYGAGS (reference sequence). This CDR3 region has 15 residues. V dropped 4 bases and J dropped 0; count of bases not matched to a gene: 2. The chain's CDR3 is CASGHWGGSAETLYF. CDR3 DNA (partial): TGTGCCAGCGGTCACTGGGGGGGGAGTGCAGAAACGCTGTAT.

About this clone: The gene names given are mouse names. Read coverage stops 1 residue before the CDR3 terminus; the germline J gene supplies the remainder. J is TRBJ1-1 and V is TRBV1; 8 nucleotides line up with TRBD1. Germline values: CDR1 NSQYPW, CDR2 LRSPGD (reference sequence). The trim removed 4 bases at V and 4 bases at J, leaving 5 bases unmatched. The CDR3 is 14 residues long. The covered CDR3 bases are TGCACCTGCAGTGGAGACAGGGGTGGCACAGAAGTCTTC. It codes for CTCSGDRGGTEVF. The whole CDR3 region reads CTCSGDRGGTEVFF.

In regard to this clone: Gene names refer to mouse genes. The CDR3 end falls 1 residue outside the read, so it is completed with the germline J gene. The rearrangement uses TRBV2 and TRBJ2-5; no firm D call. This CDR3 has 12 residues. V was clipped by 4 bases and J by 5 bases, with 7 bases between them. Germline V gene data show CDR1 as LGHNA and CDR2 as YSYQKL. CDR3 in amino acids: CASSRDTDTQYF. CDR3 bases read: TGTGCCAGCAGCCGAGACACAGACACCCAGTAC.

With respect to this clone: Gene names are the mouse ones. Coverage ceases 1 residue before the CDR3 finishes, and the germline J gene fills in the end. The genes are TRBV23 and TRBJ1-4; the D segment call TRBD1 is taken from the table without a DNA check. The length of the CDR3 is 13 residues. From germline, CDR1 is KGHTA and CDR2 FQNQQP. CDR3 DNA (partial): TGCTCCAGCAGTCAAATCAGGCCCGAAAGATTATTT. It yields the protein CSSSQIRPERLF. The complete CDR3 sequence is CSSSQIRPERLFF. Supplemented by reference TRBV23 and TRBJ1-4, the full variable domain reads DAAVTQKPRYLIKMKGQEAEMKCIPEKGHTAVFWYQQKQSKELKFLIYFQNQQPLDQIDMVKERFSAVCPSSSLCSLGIRTCEAEDSALYLCSSSQIRPERLFFGHGTKLSVL.

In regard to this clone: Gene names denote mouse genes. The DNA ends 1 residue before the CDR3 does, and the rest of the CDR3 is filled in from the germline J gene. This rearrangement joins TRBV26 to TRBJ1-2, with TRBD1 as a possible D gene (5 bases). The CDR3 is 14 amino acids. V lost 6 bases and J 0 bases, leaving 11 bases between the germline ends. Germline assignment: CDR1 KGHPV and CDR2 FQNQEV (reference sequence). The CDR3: CASRRDVSNSDYTF. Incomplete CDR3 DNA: TGTGCCAGCAGACGGGACGTATCAAACTCCGACTACACC.

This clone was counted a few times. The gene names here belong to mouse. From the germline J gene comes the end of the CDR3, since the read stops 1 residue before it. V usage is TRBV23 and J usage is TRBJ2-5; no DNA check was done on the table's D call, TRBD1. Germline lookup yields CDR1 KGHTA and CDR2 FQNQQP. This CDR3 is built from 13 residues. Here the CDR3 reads CSSSQGQQDTQYF. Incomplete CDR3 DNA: TGCTCCAGCAGTCAAGGACAACAAGACACCCAGTAC.

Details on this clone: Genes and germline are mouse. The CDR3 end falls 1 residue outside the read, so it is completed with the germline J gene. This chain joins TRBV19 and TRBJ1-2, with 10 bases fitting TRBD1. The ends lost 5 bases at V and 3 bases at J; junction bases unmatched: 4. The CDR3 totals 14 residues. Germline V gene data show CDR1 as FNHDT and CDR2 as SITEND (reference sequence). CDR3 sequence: CASSLGTGDSDYTF. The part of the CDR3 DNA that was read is TGTGCCAGCAGCCTTGGGACAGGGGACTCCGACTACACC.

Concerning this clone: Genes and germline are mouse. Partial CDR3 DNA: TGTGCCAGCAGCCAAGAGGGGGGGGCGCGGAACACCTTGTAC. This translates into CASSQEGGARNTLY. The CDR3 in full is CASSQEGGARNTLYF. The chain employs TRBV2 and TRBJ2-4, with 8 bases matching TRBD2. The read stops 1 residue short of the end of the CDR3; the missing end is completed from the germline J gene. From germline, CDR1 is LGHNA and CDR2 YSYQKL. J lost 6 bases, V lost 0 bases, and 5 bases had no gene match. The CDR3 sequence is 15 residues long.

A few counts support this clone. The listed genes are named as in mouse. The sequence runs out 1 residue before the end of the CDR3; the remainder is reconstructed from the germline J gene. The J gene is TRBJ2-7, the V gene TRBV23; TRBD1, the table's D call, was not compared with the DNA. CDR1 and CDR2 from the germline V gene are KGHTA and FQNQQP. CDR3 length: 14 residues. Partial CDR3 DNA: TGCTCCAGCAGTCAACGGGACAGGGGATATGAACAGTAC. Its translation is CSSSQRDRGYEQY. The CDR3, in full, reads CSSSQRDRGYEQYF. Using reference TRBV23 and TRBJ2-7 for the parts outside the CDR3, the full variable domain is DAAVTQKPRYLIKMKGQEAEMKCIPEKGHTAVFWYQQKQSKELKFLIYFQNQQPLDQIDMVKERFSAVCPSSSLCSLGIRTCEAEDSALYLCSSSQRDRGYEQYFGPGTRLTVL.

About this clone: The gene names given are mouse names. The CDR3: CASSSRYSAETLYF. The CDR3 bases that were read are TGTGCCAGCAGCTCCCGCTACAGTGCAGAAACGCTGTAT. V and J are TRBV3 and TRBJ2-3; D is unclear. The read ends 1 residue shy of where the CDR3 ends; the end is completed using the germline J gene. Germline V gene data show CDR1 as SNHLY and CDR2 as FYNGKV (reference sequence). V lost 4 bases, J lost 0 bases, and 8 bases lay in between. The CDR3 runs 14 residues.

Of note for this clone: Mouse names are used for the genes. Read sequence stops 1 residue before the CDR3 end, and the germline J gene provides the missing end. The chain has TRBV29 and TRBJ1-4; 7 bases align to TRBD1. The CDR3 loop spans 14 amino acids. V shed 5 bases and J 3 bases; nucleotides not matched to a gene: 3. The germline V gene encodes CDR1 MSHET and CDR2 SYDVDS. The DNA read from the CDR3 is TGTGCTAGCAGTCCACAGGGGACCAACGAAAGATTATTT. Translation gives CASSPQGTNERLF. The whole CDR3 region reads CASSPQGTNERLFF.